Shown below are 2 T cell receptor beta chains from a single sample sequenced in a study of blood T cells in healthy people across ages (dated by TCRdb to about 2015). Receptor libraries were prepared by 5' RACE. The instrument was an Illumina HiSeq 2500. A second PCR of about 6 to 11 cycles was performed with a sample-barcoded 5' primer and a J-beta primer mix. Through fastp at Q25 and MiXCR, TCRdb rebuilt clones from the public reads, retaining in-frame beta chains. A single entry per CDR3 protein holds the most common genes and DNA from its merged rows. The sample table lists about 1.4 million distinct CDR3 sequences, almost 60% of them with a count of one. The top ten clones comprise 5% to 7% of the sample. Sequenced: blood. These receptors were taken from a man younger than 35 in good health.

Concerning this clonotype itself: Its ends do not fully match the called genes, so a read error is possible. The chain links TRBV2 to TRBJ1-2; the D gene is possibly TRBD1 (5 bases). Germline lookup yields CDR1 SNHLY and CDR2 FYNNEI. The CDR3 contains 15 residues. The CDR3 loop is CASGDWVSANYGYTF. CDR3 DNA sequence: TGTGCCAGCGGGGACTGGGTCTCAGCTAACTACGGCTACACCTTC. Drawing the rest from reference TRBV2 and TRBJ1-2, the complete variable domain is EPEVTQTPSHQVTQMGQEVILRCVPISNHLYFYWYRQILGQKVEFLVSFYNNEISEKSEIFDDQFSVERPDGSNFTLKIRSTKLEDSAMYFCASGDWVSANYGYTFGSGTRLTVV.

The chain's CDR3 is CASSQGDREVEAFF. For the CDR3, the DNA is TGTGCCAGCAGCCAGGGGGACAGGGAGGTTGAAGCTTTCTTT. The chain uses TRBV4-2 and TRBJ1-1, with 9 bases aligning to TRBD1. CDR3 length: 14 amino acids. Germline V lookup: CDR1 LGHNA, CDR2 YNFKEQ. V dropped 3 bases and J dropped 7; count of bases not matched to a gene: 6.